Shown below are 9 T cell receptor beta chains from a single sample sequenced in a study of shared clonotypes between healthy human individuals. TCRdb's table, derived via immunoSEQ multiplex PCR, lists solely in-frame clones and lacks some. The sample contains 2 million to 2.5 million clones, less than 95% of which appear only once. The sequenced material came from naive CD4+ T cells from PBMCs. This sample's subset: CD45RA+ positively selected. These receptors all stem from a man aged 18 to 30 in good health. Some clones in this sample may be carry-over from other donors' samples.

Worth noting for this clone: This CDR3 is also generated by other DNA sequences in the sample. This sequence joins TRBV5-1 and TRBJ2-7, with TRBD2 matching over 11 bases. The CDR3 loop spans 15 amino acids. V gave up 0 bases and J gave up 4 bases; unmatched junction bases: 3. CDR1 is SGHRS and CDR2 is YFSETQ in the germline V gene. In DNA, the CDR3 is TGCGCCAGCAGCTTGGAAACTAGCGGGAGTTACGAGCAGTACTTC. Residues: CASSLETSGSYEQYF.

This clone came up once. This rearrangement joins TRBV28 to TRBJ1-2; 9 nucleotides match TRBD1. V was clipped by 3 bases and J by 3 bases; unmatched bases: 5. The CDR3 is 15 amino acids. CDR1 is MDHEN and CDR2 is SYDVKM in the germline V gene. The CDR3 DNA sequence: TGTGCCAGCAGTTTGGGACAGGGAACTCACTATGGCTACACCTTC. Its translation: CASSLGQGTHYGYTF.

The chain has TRBV5-4 and TRBJ2-3; 10 bases are shared with TRBD2. Germline CDR1 and CDR2: SGHNT and YYREEE (reference sequence). J was trimmed by 6 bases and V by 1 base; bases with no gene match: 5. This CDR3 spans 15 amino acids. This CDR3 reads CASSLTSGKEDTQYF. CDR3 DNA sequence: TGTGCCAGCAGCTTGACTAGCGGGAAGGAGGATACGCAGTATTTT.

The V and J genes are TRBV29-1 and TRBJ2-2; TRBD1 matches 10 bases. With 6 bases clipped from V and 4 bases from J, the junction kept 5 bases outside the gene matches. Germline V CDR1 and CDR2: SQVTM, ANQGSEA. This CDR3 has 14 amino acids. Written as DNA, the CDR3 is TGCAGCGTGAGGACAGGGGGAGGCACCGGGGAGCTGTTTTTT. Amino acid sequence: CSVRTGGGTGELFF.

The rearrangement links TRBV28 to TRBJ2-5; D is perhaps TRBD1 (5 bases). Germline CDR1 reads MDHEN; CDR2 reads SYDVKM. V lost 3 bases and J 2 bases, leaving 13 bases between the germline ends. The CDR3 totals 15 residues. The CDR3 region has the DNA TGTGCCAGCAGTTTGTGGGCCAGGGCACAAGAGACCCAGTACTTC. It codes for CASSLWARAQETQYF.

The chain uses TRBV28 and TRBJ2-1; D remains ambiguous. CDR3 length: 13 amino acids. The ends were cut back, 6 bases at V and 6 bases at J, with 12 bases in the middle. Germline assignment: CDR1 MDHEN and CDR2 SYDVKM. CDR3 DNA: TGTGCCAGCAGCCTTTACCGGCCCAATGAGCAGTTCTTC. It specifies CASSLYRPNEQFF.

This clone was seen a single time. This chain uses TRBV19 with TRBJ2-4; tentatively, D is TRBD1 or TRBD2 (5 bases each). CDR1 and CDR2 (germline): LNHDA, SQIVND (reference sequence). V lost 1 base, J lost 4 bases, and 14 bases lay in between. The CDR3 length is 16 residues. Written as DNA, the CDR3 is TGTGCCAGTAGTATAGGCGGGTTGACAGTAAAAAACATTCAGTACTTC. It translates to CASSIGGLTVKNIQYF.

V and J are TRBV12-5 and TRBJ1-2; 10 bases agree with TRBD1. This CDR3 spans 17 amino acids. V shed 6 bases and J 8 bases; nucleotides not matched to a gene: 18. CDR1 and CDR2 from the germline V gene are LGHNT and FRNRAP. The CDR3, as DNA: TGTGCTAGTGGCCCACCCCGAAGGACAGGGGGGATAGAGGGCTACACCTTC. Translation gives CASGPPRRTGGIEGYTF.

This chain links TRBV11-2 with TRBJ2-7; TRBD2 matches at 10 bases. J was trimmed by 2 bases and V by 6 bases; bases with no gene match: 10. The CDR3 has 16 residues. Germline lookup yields CDR1 SGHAT and CDR2 FQNNGV. CDR3 loop: CASRRLAGAKTYEQYF. The CDR3 nucleotides read TGTGCCAGCAGGAGGCTAGCGGGAGCCAAGACCTACGAGCAGTACTTC.